This TCR beta chain derives from a study of PD-1 blockade in mismatch repair-deficient tumors. Study overall: Enrolled about 2012-2017, patients had progressing, pretreated mismatch repair-deficient cancers of about a dozen types. The study's findings and limits: Tumor-resident clones, often undetectable pretreatment in blood, expanded then contracted after pembrolizumab.

For this clone: The target antigen is unknown.

The ends were cut back, 6 bases at V and 6 bases at J, with 14 bases in the middle. This CDR3 spans 13 amino acids. CDR1 KGHSH and CDR2 LQKENI come from the germline V gene. Every patient had mismatch repair deficiency by PCR or immunohistochemistry. TCR sequencing covered three patients who responded to pembrolizumab. Here immunoSEQ multiplex PCR was the method, and the copy in TCRdb shows in-frame clones only, minus some. The table includes about 84,000 clones, roughly 80% detected once. The V and J genes are TRBV18 and TRBJ1-1; D gene uncertain. This sequence originates from an adult with mismatch repair-deficient cancer. This material consisted of peripheral blood, taken 12 weeks after starting pembrolizumab. CDR3 bases: TGTGCCAGCTCCACTGTGGGAGGCGCTGAAGCTTTCTTT. Protein sequence: CASSTVGGAEAFF.